Listed here are 7 T cell receptor beta chains from one sample, sequenced in a study of T cells after somatic rescue of genetic block. TCRdb's copy holds only in-frame clones and misses some; the assay was immunoSEQ multiplex PCR. The table shows about 12,000 clones, with under 85% occurring only once. The sequencing sample was made of peripheral blood mononuclear cells (PBMCs). Receptor source: a boy aged 5-17 years.

The chain has TRBV6-6 and TRBJ2-7; a possible D gene is TRBD1 (6 bases). The CDR3 has 14 amino acids. Between the trimmed V and J ends, which lost 6 bases and 4 bases, there was a span of 16 bases. Per germline, CDR1 MNHNY and CDR2 SVGAGI (reference sequence). CDR3 loop: CASSPVGRGYEQYF. Written as DNA, the CDR3 is TGTGCCAGCAGCCCAGTAGGCAGGGGTTACGAGCAGTACTTC.

The chain's CDR3 is CASSLRSAGSYEQYF. As DNA, the CDR3 is TGTGCCAGCAGCCTTCGCTCAGCGGGAAGCTACGAGCAGTACTTC. J is TRBJ2-7 and V is TRBV7-2; 7 bases are shared with TRBD2. The V gene's germline CDR1 is SGHTA and CDR2 FQGNSA. Trimming removed 5 bases from V and 3 bases from J; junction bases left unmatched: 10. The CDR3 covers 15 residues. The full variable domain, its missing parts supplied by reference TRBV7-2 and TRBJ2-7, is GAGVSQSPSNKVTEKGKDVELRCDPISGHTALYWYRQSLGQGLEFLIYFQGNSAPDKSGLPSDRFSAERTGGSVSTLTIQRTQQEDSAVYLCASSLRSAGSYEQYFGPGTRLTVT.

This clone appeared a few times. The V call is TRBV19, the J call TRBJ2-7; maybe TRBD1 (6 bases). V shed 5 bases and J shed 5 bases, with 13 bases lying between them. Germline CDR1 and CDR2: LNHDA and SQIVND (reference sequence). The CDR3 covers 13 residues. The CDR3 DNA sequence: TGTGCCAGTAGTGCATTACAGGGTAACGAGCAGTACTTC. Protein sequence: CASSALQGNEQYF.

The genes are TRBV30 and TRBJ2-3, with 11 bases matching TRBD2. The CDR3 has 14 residues. Germline values: CDR1 GTSNPN, CDR2 SVGIG (reference sequence). V dropped 5 bases and J dropped 3; count of bases not matched to a gene: 4. CDR3 sequence reads: CAWSWTSGTDTQYF. The CDR3 DNA reads TGTGCCTGGTCTTGGACTAGCGGGACAGATACGCAGTATTTT.

The CDR3, as DNA: TGTGCCAGCAGCTTAGTAGCCGGGACTGTAGGGAATGAGCAGTTCTTC. It yields the protein CASSLVAGTVGNEQFF. The rearrangement joins TRBV7-6 to TRBJ2-1; perhaps TRBD2 as D (6 bases). CDR1 and CDR2 (germline): SGHVS, FNYEAQ. The CDR3 consists of 16 residues. V was trimmed by 1 base and J by 7 bases, leaving 17 bases between them.

The CDR3 sequence is CASRQRTPSKETQYF. CDR3 nucleotides: TGTGCCAGCAGGCAAAGGACCCCCTCCAAAGAGACCCAGTACTTC. The chain combines TRBV6-1 with TRBJ2-5; D is ambiguous. Germline V gives CDR1 MNHNS, CDR2 SASEGT. This CDR3 contains 15 residues. Trimming left V 6 bases short and J 3 bases short, with 17 bases between.

The gene calls are TRBV4-2 and TRBJ2-4, with no clear D. Trimming took 1 base from V and 0 from J, leaving 10 bases between them. The CDR3 is 16 amino acids. The germline V gene encodes CDR1 LGHNA and CDR2 YNFKEQ. In nucleotides, the CDR3 is TGTGCCAGCAGCCAAGCAACCTCTCCAGCCAAAAACATTCAGTACTTC. Its translation: CASSQATSPAKNIQYF.